This T cell receptor (beta chain) was sequenced in a study of blood T cell repertoires in COVID-19. The germline CDR1 and CDR2 sequences are MNHNY and SVGAGI (reference sequence). V was cut by 5 bases and J by 3 bases, with 10 bases left in between. The CDR3 has 13 residues. TCRdb's copy holds only in-frame clones and misses some; the assay was immunoSEQ multiplex PCR. The sample has 150,000 to 200,000 clones, more than 70% seen once. Sequencing was done on a sample of peripheral blood. This chain connects TRBV6-6 to TRBJ2-5; D not certain. This TCR derives from a man aged 40-55 years with active or convalescent COVID-19. CDR3: CASSRRREETQYF. For the CDR3, the DNA is TGTGCCAGCAGTCGACGGAGAGAAGAGACCCAGTACTTC.